A selection of T cell receptor beta chains follows, all from one sample in a study of cytomegalovirus exposure and HLA in healthy donors. The table came from immunoSEQ multiplex PCR; TCRdb's copy has only in-frame clones and leaves some out. In the table there are just over 150,000 clones, around nine tenths of which are singletons. Sequencing used PBMCs. Source of these receptors: a woman between 18 and 29 years old in good health and CMV-seronegative. CDR3s include the opening cysteine and the closing phenylalanine or tryptophan. The D gene is left open where the match is weak. Size tells how often a clone was seen (once, few, many) or the class of an expanded clone, and some rows leave it out.

length,D,J,size,V,CDR3,DNA
15,.,TRBJ2-7,.,TRBV6-5,CASSQQPGSSYEQYF,TGTGCCAGCAGTCAACAACCAGGAAGCTCCTACGAGCAGTACTTC
16,TRBD1,TRBJ1-2,.,TRBV10-3,CAISESPRQGNYGYTF,TGTGCCATCAGTGAGTCCCCCCGACAGGGTAACTATGGCTACACCTTC
15,TRBD1,TRBJ1-4,once,TRBV6-5,CASSGRDSLNEKLFF,TGTGCCAGCAGTGGCCGGGACAGTCTTAATGAAAAACTGTTTTTT
14,.,TRBJ1-4,.,TRBV30,CAWSVSGVGEKLFF,TGTGCCTGGAGTGTTTCCGGGGTTGGGGAAAAACTGTTTTTT
14,TRBD1,TRBJ1-1,few,TRBV6-1,CASSSTGESTEAFF,TGTGCCAGCAGTAGTACAGGGGAATCCACTGAAGCTTTCTTT
16,TRBD1,TRBJ1-1,.,TRBV19,CASSIDSGGSGTEAFF,TGTGCCAGTAGTATCGACTCAGGGGGTTCAGGCACTGAAGCTTTCTTT
13,TRBD1,TRBJ2-7,.,TRBV7-9,CASSWPDRVEQYF,TGTGCCAGCAGCTGGCCGGACAGGGTCGAGCAGTACTTC
12,.,TRBJ1-1,.,TRBV30,CAWRSMNTEAFF,TGTGCCTGGAGATCCATGAACACTGAAGCTTTCTTT
14,.,TRBJ2-3,.,TRBV28,CASSTRVETDTQYF,TGTGCCAGCAGTACCAGGGTTGAGACAGATACGCAGTATTTT
15,TRBD2,TRBJ2-7,.,TRBV10-2,CASSELAGVMDEQYF,TGCGCCAGCAGTGAACTAGCGGGAGTCATGGACGAGCAGTACTTC
14,.,TRBJ1-6,.,TRBV28,CASSLSVFNSPLHF,TGTGCCAGCAGTTTATCAGTCTTTAATTCACCCCTCCACTTT
20,TRBD2,TRBJ2-3,.,TRBV5-1,CASSLSITSGARTSTDTQYF,TGCGCCAGCAGCTTGAGTATCACTAGCGGGGCCAGAACTAGCACAGATACGCAGTATTTT
18,TRBD2,TRBJ2-3,few,TRBV5-1,CASSLGLAGGRFTDTQYF,TGCGCCAGCAGCTTGGGGCTAGCGGGGGGCCGTTTCACAGATACGCAGTATTTT
13,TRBD1,TRBJ2-7,.,TRBV19,CASSLRTGPEQYF,TGTGCCAGTAGTCTCCGGACAGGGCCCGAGCAGTACTTC
13,.,TRBJ2-7,.,TRBV30,CAWRQGPNYEQYF,TGTGCCTGGAGGCAGGGGCCAAACTACGAGCAGTACTTC
11,.,TRBJ2-5,once,TRBV5-6,CASSFRGTQYF,TGTGCCAGCAGCTTTCGAGGGACCCAGTACTTC